This T cell receptor (beta chain) was profiled in a study of PD-1 blockade in classical Hodgkin lymphoma. Germline V gene data show CDR1 as SGHAT and CDR2 as FQNNGV. This CDR3 contains 17 residues. Trimming pared 1 base from V and 0 bases from J, leaving 13 bases between. Generated by immunoSEQ multiplex PCR, the TCRdb table keeps only in-frame clones and is missing some. Of around 25,000 clones listed, 88% are singletons. Time point here: cycle 4 day 1 (C4D1), after 5 to 7 weeks of nivolumab. All patients relapsed after autologous stem cell transplantation, and brentuximab vedotin exposure varied. Regarding this clone: Its antigen remains unidentified.

Overall study findings and caveats: Newly diagnosed patients had baseline TCR diversity that was reportedly lower than that of healthy donors. Similar baseline diversity was found in complete responders and newly diagnosed patients. A significant rise in TCR diversity was seen by C4D1 for CD4+ cells but not for CD8+ cells. Whatever underlies the repertoire differences (possibly disease activity or prior therapy) remains undefined.

The rearrangement links TRBV11-2 to TRBJ2-1; no clear D gene. This sequence originates from a human donor with classical Hodgkin lymphoma. The sequencing here drew on peripheral blood mononuclear cells (PBMCs), taken before the fourth cycle of nivolumab. CDR3 nucleotides: TGTGCCAGCAGCTTAGGGTGGATCTCGAGCTCCTACAATGAGCAGTTCTTC. Encoded protein: CASSLGWISSSYNEQFF.